This T cell receptor (beta chain) stems from a study of human thymus T cells (dated by TCRdb to between 2020 and 2021). Study-level background: TCR alpha and beta repertoires from seven to nine infant thymus samples and a few related peripheral blood samples were characterized in the study. The infant donors were roughly 7 to 244 days old, and the cohort included several males and two females.

V is reduced by 4 bases and J by 0 bases, leaving a spacing of 14 bases between them. Including cysteine and phenylalanine, the CDR3 has 15 amino acids. Only the CDR3 part of the read is kept: 45 bases, read in frame from the first base. The CDR1 and CDR2 encoded by the germline V gene are SQVTM and ANQGSEA. The thymus tissue came from surgical resects taken out during corrective cardiac surgery. Immunologically healthy infants undergoing open corrective cardiac surgery for congenital heart defects in Finland were used as donors. Thymocytes were mechanically released from the tissue and were stored as pellets of roughly 9-30 million cells at -70 degrees C. Genomic DNA was extracted from frozen cell pellets with a QIAsymphony instrument. This clone was observed a single time. Its cognate antigen has yet to be identified. Nothing much larger sits one base from this clone, and base qualities are not available.

The immunoSEQ multiplex PCR assay was used to amplify the TCRB and TCRAD loci from a standardized quantity of quality-controlled genomic DNA. The amplicons spanned the V(D)J region and were long enough to cover the CDR3 and allow V and J genes to be identified. Through the commercial immunoSEQ service, the amplicons were sequenced on an Illumina platform. Processing in the source paper ran as follows. Primer bias and sequencing errors were corrected as previously described, and TCRAD and TCRB definitions were based on the IMGT database. Analysis of the repertoires was done with immunoSEQ Analyzer 3.0 and VDJTools and included basic statistics, V/J segment usage, diversity estimates, rarefaction and pairwise overlap. Diversity was estimated with Chao1, ChaoE, Efron-Thisted, Shannon and inverse Simpson indices, and also on datasets down-sampled to the smallest sample. Repertoire overlap used strict matching of CDR3 nucleotide sequence, V gene and J gene, with Jaccard-based multidimensional scaling clustering. The source is immuneACCESS, and TCRdb retained only in-frame sequences with V and J called. Part of the clones is not carried over; for the studies checked, unresolved V genes explain less than half of this, and the remainder is unexplained. V, J and clone size are those of that table, while D and trimming were read from the DNA. Recorded for this sample are some 130,000 clones; around 96% of them occurred a single time. 0.02% to 0.025% of the sample goes to the ten largest clones.

Paper-wide results and their limitations: On average, thymus samples gave 750,000 to 1,000,000 unique TCRB clonotypes, whereas blood samples gave around 80,000. The related research reported highly overlapping thymic TCR repertoires among unrelated individuals. Usage of V and J gene segments appeared to be biased in both the thymic and the peripheral blood repertoires.

The chain is made from TRBV29-1 and TRBJ2-3; a tentative D match to TRBD2 spans 6 bases. The sample comprised thymus tissue. The clonotype originates from a boy younger than two with a congenital heart defect but otherwise immunologically healthy. The CDR3 loop reads CSVVAGPESTDTQYF. The DNA sequence is given as TGCAGCGTTGTGGCGGGGCCGGAAAGCACAGATACGCAGTATTTT.